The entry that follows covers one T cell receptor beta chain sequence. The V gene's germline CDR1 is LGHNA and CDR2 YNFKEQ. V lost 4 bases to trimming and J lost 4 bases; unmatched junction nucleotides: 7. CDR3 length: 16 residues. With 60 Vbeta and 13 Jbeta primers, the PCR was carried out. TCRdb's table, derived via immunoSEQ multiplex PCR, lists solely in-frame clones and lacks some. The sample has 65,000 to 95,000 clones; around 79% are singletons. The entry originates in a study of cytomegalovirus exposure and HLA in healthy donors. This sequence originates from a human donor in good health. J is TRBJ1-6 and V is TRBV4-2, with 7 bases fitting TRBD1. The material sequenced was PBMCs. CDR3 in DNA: TGTGCCAGCAGCCGCGACCCGGGACAGTATAATTCACCCCTCCACTTT. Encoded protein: CASSRDPGQYNSPLHF.